These 19 T cell receptor beta chains came from one sample sequenced in a study of Graves' ophthalmopathy and Graves' hyperthyroidism. TCR beta CDR3 regions were amplified from RNA transcripts. HTBI primers served in a first-round RT-PCR, which a second-round multiplex PCR followed. TCRdb itself ran the multiplex PCR reads through MiXCR, one entry per CDR3 protein. This table holds about 48,000 distinct CDR3 sequences, around half found once. The sample consisted of peripheral blood. Receptors were obtained from an adult man with Graves' ophthalmopathy.

This clonotype was counted many times. The chain has TRBV28 and TRBJ2-7; tentatively, D is TRBD2 (5 bases). The CDR3 runs 12 residues. Germline V gene data show CDR1 as MDHEN and CDR2 as SYDVKM. The ends were cut back, 5 bases at V and 5 bases at J, with 10 bases in the middle. The CDR3 DNA is TGTGCCAGCAGTGTCCAACTAGACGAGCAGTACTTC. It codes for CASSVQLDEQYF.

Notes on this clonotype: Sequence at one end of the junction differs from germline and may be a read error. The rearrangement links TRBV10-3 to TRBJ2-5; TRBD2 agrees at 11 bases. This CDR3 spans 16 amino acids. Germline CDR1 and CDR2: ENHRY and SYGVKD. CDR3: CATSVGSGGGGETQYF. CDR3 DNA sequence: TGTGCCACCAGTGTCGGTAGCGGGGGGGGTGGAGAGACACAGTACTTC.

This clonotype was recorded many times. This chain uses TRBV5-8 with TRBJ1-5, with D possibly being TRBD1 (5 bases). Trimming took off 2 bases at V and 5 bases at J, with 8 bases between the two ends. The V gene's germline CDR1 is SGHTS and CDR2 YDEGEE. The CDR3 runs 13 residues. CDR3 sequence: CASSFGRDQPQHF. The DNA for the CDR3 is TGTGCCAGCAGCTTCGGCAGGGATCAGCCCCAGCATTTT.

This sequence joins TRBV7-8 and TRBJ2-2, with 10 bases that match TRBD2. This CDR3 region has 15 residues. V shed 2 bases and J 6 bases; nucleotides not matched to a gene: 3. Germline V CDR1 and CDR2: SGHVS, FQNEAQ. The CDR3 nucleotides read TGTGCCAGCAGCTTATTAGCGGGGGGTCCCGGGGAGCTGTTTTTT. Translating gives CASSLLAGGPGELFF.

This clonotype was recorded many times. The chain is built from TRBV20-1 and TRBJ2-7, with D perhaps matching TRBD1 (6 bases). The CDR3 length is 14 residues. Trimming removed 0 bases from V and 5 bases from J, with 14 bases in between. Looked up from germline, CDR1 is DFQATT and CDR2 is SNEGSKA (reference sequence). CDR3: CSARDLTGSDEQYF. The CDR3 region has the DNA TGCAGTGCTAGAGATCTTACAGGGTCCGACGAGCAGTACTTC.

This clonotype appeared many times. CDR3 region: CASSDTDRGGVYGYTF. The CDR3 DNA sequence: TGTGCCAGCAGCGATACCGATAGGGGGGGCGTCTATGGCTACACCTTC. The chain carries TRBV9 and TRBJ1-2, with a weak D call TRBD1 (6 bases). The CDR3 runs 16 residues. CDR1 is SGDLS, CDR2 YYNGEE, per germline. Between the trimmed V and J ends, which lost 3 bases and 4 bases, there was a span of 19 bases.

The chain uses TRBV11-3 and TRBJ2-1, with D hard to call. V shed 0 bases and J shed 9 bases, with 9 bases lying between them. The length of the CDR3 is 13 residues. The germline CDR1 and CDR2 sequences are SGHNT and YENEEA. CDR3 residues: CASSLDANREQFF. CDR3 coding DNA: TGTGCCAGCAGCTTAGACGCCAACCGTGAGCAGTTCTTC.

This sequence joins TRBV7-2 and TRBJ2-5; D possibly corresponds to TRBD1 (6 bases). CDR1 and CDR2 from the germline V gene are SGHTA and FQGNSA. The CDR3 is 16 residues long. V lost 5 bases, J lost 2 bases, and 18 bases lay in between. In nucleotides, the CDR3 is TGTGCCAGCAGCGCAGGGGACACTAGAGGGCAAGAGACCCAGTACTTC. Amino acids: CASSAGDTRGQETQYF.

This clonotype was counted at least ten times. V is TRBV6-5 and J is TRBJ2-2; either TRBD1 or TRBD2 may supply D (5 bases each). From germline, CDR1 is MNHEY and CDR2 SVGAGI. The CDR3 is made up of 15 amino acids. Trimming shortened V by 6 bases and J by 4 bases, and 15 bases separated the two germline ends. DNA of the CDR3: TGTGCCAGCAGGCCGGGACGGAGAAGCACCGGGGAGCTGTTTTTT. This sequence encodes CASRPGRRSTGELFF.

Concerning this clonotype itself: No conserved phenylalanine or tryptophan is present at the end of the CDR3, so a read error is the likely explanation. No DNA is shown, since the ends of the CDR3 on it are uncertain; the CDR3 is the one TCRdb lists. The chain uses TRBV7-3 and TRBJ2-1; the listed D gene, TRBD1, was not tested against the DNA. Ends included, the CDR3 has 13 residues. CDR1 is SGHTA, CDR2 FQGTGA, per germline. CDR3 region: CASSPLVGPVKSL.

This chain uses TRBV15 with TRBJ2-6; D remains ambiguous. Germline V lookup: CDR1 LNHNV, CDR2 YYDKDF (reference sequence). V lost 3 bases, J lost 0 bases, and 15 bases lay in between. CDR3 size: 18 residues. The DNA for the CDR3 is TGTGCCACCAGCAGTGTTTACTTAAGGCGCTCTGGGGCCAACGTCCTGACTTTC. It yields the protein CATSSVYLRRSGANVLTF.

The chain carries TRBV6-1 and TRBJ1-5; the match to TRBD1 covers 7 bases. The J segment lost 3 bases and the V segment lost 3 bases, leaving 8 bases of the junction unmatched. Germline V CDR1 and CDR2: MNHNS, SASEGT. This CDR3 has 16 amino acids. The DNA for the CDR3 is TGTGCCAGCAGTGACAGGCAGGGGGGAAACAATCAGCCCCAGCATTTT. It specifies CASSDRQGGNNQPQHF.

In its sample, this clonotype was seen many times. This chain connects TRBV9 to TRBJ2-5, with 7 positions matching TRBD2. This CDR3 spans 16 amino acids. V shed 3 bases and J 5 bases; nucleotides not matched to a gene: 13. Germline V CDR1 and CDR2: SGDLS, YYNGEE. Here the CDR3 DNA reads TGTGCCAGCAGCGCAATTCCCGGGGCGGGAGCGGAGACCCAGTACTTC. Its translation: CASSAIPGAGAETQYF.

This clonotype was recorded only once. Since the CDR3 does not end with the conserved phenylalanine or tryptophan, this likely comes from a read error. No DNA is shown, since the ends of the CDR3 on it are uncertain; the CDR3 is the one TCRdb lists. The rearrangement joins TRBV5-1 to TRBJ1-6. The CDR3 has 9 amino acids, counting both end residues. The V gene's germline CDR1 is SGHRS and CDR2 YFSETQ. This CDR3 reads CASSLAQQG.

The table lists this clonotype with a count of one. The V and J genes are TRBV11-2 and TRBJ2-5, with 7 bases matching TRBD2. This CDR3 contains 15 residues. Germline V gene lookup returns CDR1 SGHAT and CDR2 FQNNGV. Trimming took 3 bases from V and 0 from J; bases not matched to a gene: 4. CDR3 region: CASSFGGGDQETQYF. The CDR3 bases are TGTGCCAGCAGCTTTGGGGGGGGGGACCAAGAGACCCAGTACTTC.

This chain uses TRBV25-1 with TRBJ1-2; a possible D gene is TRBD1 (5 bases). This CDR3 is built from 15 residues. Germline loops: CDR1 MGHDK, CDR2 SYGVNS. V was shortened by 5 bases and J by 0 bases, with 13 bases between the two germline ends. In DNA form, the CDR3 reads TGTGCCAGCAGTTTAAGGACACCACCTAACTATGGCTACACCTTC. As protein: CASSLRTPPNYGYTF.

The table lists this clonotype with many counts. The chain is built from TRBV5-1 and TRBJ2-1, with D possibly matching TRBD1 (7 bases). CDR1 SGHRS and CDR2 YFSETQ come from the germline V gene. The ends were cut back, 4 bases at V and 8 bases at J, with 16 bases in the middle. The CDR3 consists of 14 residues. CDR3 sequence: CASSEQGGEDEQFF. CDR3 coding DNA: TGCGCCAGCAGCGAGCAGGGGGGTGAGGATGAGCAGTTCTTC.

V gene TRBV12-5 combines with J gene TRBJ1-6; 8 bases align to TRBD1. The CDR3 is made up of 13 amino acids. The V segment lost 8 bases and the J segment 13 bases; nucleotides outside the gene matches: 10. The germline gives CDR1 LGHNT, CDR2 FRNRAP. The CDR3 is CASSTGGYQPLHF. CDR3 bases: TGTGCTAGTAGCACAGGGGGGTATCAGCCCCTCCACTTT.

This clonotype showed up many times. The chain links TRBV29-1 to TRBJ2-3; 9 bases map to TRBD1. The J segment lost 5 bases and the V segment lost 6 bases, leaving 3 bases of the junction unmatched. CDR1 and CDR2 from the germline V gene are SQVTM and ANQGSEA. This CDR3 contains 12 residues. CDR3 sequence: CSVTGGGDTQYF. The CDR3 DNA follows: TGCAGCGTCACAGGGGGCGGAGATACGCAGTATTTT.